This paragraph covers one TCR beta chain sequence. Its specificity is not known. The data were produced by immunoSEQ multiplex PCR, yet TCRdb's version contains in-frame clones alone and is incomplete. The sample lists 65,000 to 85,000 clones; roughly 85% were seen once. This sample is part of a study of OX40 agonist ivuxolimab in advanced cancers. Background on the study: In three patients, partial responses were observed, one with hepatocellular carcinoma and two with cutaneous melanoma. Study results and limitations: Expanded clones tended on average to be more numerous among CD8+ T cells than CD4+.

The CDR3 spans 17 residues. Looked up from germline, CDR1 is MGHRA and CDR2 is YSYEKL. Unmatched junction bases numbered 5, after V lost 1 base and J lost 4 bases. V gene TRBV4-1 combines with J gene TRBJ2-2, with 11 nucleotides matching TRBD1. The clonotype was recovered from an adult with an advanced solid tumor such as melanoma, head and neck, liver or kidney cancer. The sample consisted of CD4+ or CD8+ T cells sorted from blood, taken in a trial of the OX40 agonist ivuxolimab. The CDR3 region is CASSQVWGQGVTGELFF. In nucleotides, the CDR3 is TGCGCCAGCAGCCAAGTATGGGGACAGGGGGTCACCGGGGAGCTGTTTTTT.